One sample yielded the 20 T cell receptor beta chains listed below, sequenced in a study of blood T cell repertoires in COVID-19. The repertoire was sequenced with immunoSEQ multiplex PCR; TCRdb's copy has only in-frame clones and lacks some. The sample has about 140,000 clones, around 90% seen once. Sequencing was carried out using peripheral blood. The receptors originated from a woman in her forties or fifties with acute or convalescent COVID-19.

The chain joins TRBV29-1 to TRBJ2-7; 7 bases align to TRBD1. CDR1 is SQVTM, CDR2 ANQGSEA, per germline. The V and J ends lost 3 bases and 2 bases, in that order; junction bases with no gene match: 7. CDR3 size: 14 residues. The CDR3 spells CSVDIGQGAYEQYF. The CDR3 DNA follows: TGCAGCGTTGATATAGGGCAGGGGGCCTACGAGCAGTACTTC.

The V and J genes are TRBV11-3 and TRBJ2-5; 8 bases fit TRBD1. This CDR3 spans 14 amino acids. After removal of 5 bases from V and 7 bases from J, the junction contained 9 bases not matched to a gene. From germline, CDR1 is SGHNT and CDR2 YENEEA. This chain's CDR3 is CASSTATGEATQYF. The CDR3 coding sequence is TGTGCCAGCAGCACAGCGACAGGGGAGGCGACCCAGTACTTC.

This chain joins TRBV30 and TRBJ2-7; maybe TRBD2 (6 bases). The V gene's germline CDR1 is GTSNPN and CDR2 SVGIG (reference sequence). With 2 bases removed from V and 2 bases from J, the gap between germline ends came to 13 bases. This CDR3 region has 14 residues. The CDR3: CAWSFGTGAYEQYF. CDR3 sequence (DNA): TGTGCCTGGAGTTTCGGGACGGGAGCCTACGAGCAGTACTTC.

The chain recombines TRBV18 with TRBJ1-4; TRBD1 agrees at 7 bases. CDR1 and CDR2 from the germline V gene are KGHSH and LQKENI. This CDR3 has 15 residues. The ends lost 4 bases at V and 5 bases at J; junction bases unmatched: 7. The CDR3 bases are TGTGCCAGCTCACGCCCCGGGACAGAGAATGAAAAACTGTTTTTT. Translating it yields CASSRPGTENEKLFF.

The CDR3 reads CASSLGTTNTEAFF. CDR3 nucleotide sequence: TGTGCCAGCAGCTTGGGGACAACGAACACTGAAGCTTTCTTT. V usage is TRBV7-2 and J usage is TRBJ1-1, with D perhaps matching TRBD1 (6 bases). The CDR3 is 14 residues long. The germline V gene encodes CDR1 SGHTA and CDR2 FQGNSA. The V gene lost 3 bases and the J gene lost 1 base, with 9 bases spanning the gap.

The chain has TRBV3-1 (or the pseudogene TRBV3-2) and TRBJ1-1; tentative D call: TRBD1 (5 bases). V gave up 1 base and J gave up 0 bases, with 6 bases separating them. CDR1 is LGHDT, CDR2 YNNKEL, per germline (reference sequence). The CDR3 is made up of 14 amino acids. The CDR3 spells CASSQGGLNTEAFF. The CDR3 nucleotides are TGTGCCAGCAGCCAAGGGGGCCTGAACACTGAAGCTTTCTTT.

CDR3 in DNA: TGTGCCAGCAGCTTGAGGGCGGGACAGGTATGGGGCTACACCTTC. As protein: CASSLRAGQVWGYTF. The chain links TRBV5-6 to TRBJ1-2; 8 bases map to TRBD1. V lost 1 base, J lost 8 bases, and 10 bases stayed unmatched. Germline loops: CDR1 SGHDT, CDR2 YYEEEE. The CDR3 spans 15 residues.

The rearrangement uses TRBV19 and TRBJ1-6, with TRBD1 as a possible D gene (5 bases). V shed 6 bases and J shed 5 bases, with 11 bases lying between them. Germline-derived CDR1 and CDR2 are LNHDA and SQIVND (reference sequence). The CDR3 extends over 14 amino acids. The CDR3 nucleotides read TGTGCCAGTAGCCAAGGACAAAATAATTCACCCCTCCACTTT. Protein product: CASSQGQNNSPLHF.

V gene TRBV11-3 combines with J gene TRBJ2-1; a possible D gene is TRBD1 (6 bases). V shed 3 bases and J shed 10 bases, with 13 bases lying between them. The CDR3 has 13 amino acids. The germline gives CDR1 SGHNT, CDR2 YENEEA. Here the CDR3 reads CASSFVPTGEQFF. CDR3 in DNA: TGTGCCAGCAGCTTTGTCCCCACAGGGGAGCAGTTCTTC.

This clone was counted once. This sequence joins TRBV10-2 and TRBJ2-3, with 11 bases identical to TRBD2. This CDR3 has 13 residues. CDR1 is WSHSY and CDR2 is SAAADI in the germline V gene. V shed 8 bases and J 6 bases; nucleotides not matched to a gene: 4. The CDR3, as DNA: TGCGCCAGCCTAGCGGGAGGCGGGGATACGCAGTATTTT. It specifies CASLAGGGDTQYF.

The chain recombines TRBV30 with TRBJ1-2; perhaps TRBD1 as D (5 bases). From germline, CDR1 is GTSNPN and CDR2 SVGIG (reference sequence). The CDR3 is made up of 14 amino acids. V was pared by 2 bases and J by 8 bases, with 18 bases between. For the CDR3, the DNA is TGTGCCTGGAGTACCCGGGGCGGGGTTGGAGGCTACACCTTC. Residues: CAWSTRGGVGGYTF.

The J gene is TRBJ2-1, the V gene TRBV7-9, with 9 positions matching TRBD2. The CDR3 runs to 16 residues. Germline V gene data show CDR1 as SEHNR and CDR2 as FQNEAQ (reference sequence). V trimming: 2 bases; J trimming: 8 bases; junction bases outside the gene matches: 10. Written as DNA, the CDR3 is TGTGCCAGCAGCTTAAGGGCGGGGGGGCCTTCCCATGAGCAGTTCTTC. Its translation: CASSLRAGGPSHEQFF.

This chain joins TRBV6-2 or TRBV6-3 and TRBJ2-1; D unresolved. Germline V gene lookup returns CDR1 MNHEY and CDR2 SVGEGT. This CDR3 comprises 17 residues. The V end lost 0 bases, the J end lost 0 bases, and 12 bases lay between the germline ends. The CDR3 DNA is TGTGCCAGCAGTTACTCGAATTGGGCAGGCTCCTACAATGAGCAGTTCTTC. Its translation: CASSYSNWAGSYNEQFF.

The V and J genes are TRBV6-2 or TRBV6-3 and TRBJ1-1; D is undetermined. This CDR3 has 13 amino acids. Trimming removed 6 bases at V and 6 bases at J, with 14 bases between. Germline V gene data show CDR1 as MNHEY and CDR2 as SVGEGT. CDR3 sequence: CASSWAPAPEAFF. In nucleotides, the CDR3 is TGTGCCAGCAGCTGGGCCCCGGCCCCTGAAGCTTTCTTT.

The rearrangement links TRBV5-1 to TRBJ1-1, with a tentative D call TRBD1 (5 bases). The CDR3 is 12 residues long. Trimming pared 3 bases from V and 10 bases from J, leaving 13 bases between. Germline V lookup: CDR1 SGHRS, CDR2 YFSETQ. CDR3 region: CASSSGQGVAFF. CDR3 DNA sequence: TGCGCCAGCAGCTCAGGGCAGGGTGTAGCTTTCTTT.

The rearrangement uses TRBV3-1 (or the pseudogene TRBV3-2) and TRBJ1-2, with D maybe TRBD1 (6 bases). CDR3 length: 14 amino acids. Between the trimmed V and J ends, which lost 1 base and 6 bases, there was a span of 12 bases. Germline V gives CDR1 LGHDT, CDR2 YNNKEL (reference sequence). Written as DNA, the CDR3 is TGTGCCAGCAGCCAAGTCGGGGGGCCGAATGGCTACACCTTC. Translation gives CASSQVGGPNGYTF.

J is TRBJ2-2 and V is TRBV7-3, with D uncertain. Germline CDR1 SGHTA, CDR2 FQGTGA. V gave up 1 base and J gave up 4 bases, with 4 bases separating them. This CDR3 region has 13 residues. In nucleotides, the CDR3 is TGTGCCAGCAGCTTAAGAGGCACCGGGGAGCTGTTTTTT. This encodes CASSLRGTGELFF.

The chain has TRBV6-5 and TRBJ2-5; 8 bases agree with TRBD1. CDR1 and CDR2 (germline): MNHEY, SVGAGI. The CDR3 spans 14 residues. J was trimmed by 2 bases and V by 5 bases; bases with no gene match: 4. As DNA, the CDR3 is TGTGCCAGCAGTAACTACAGGGGGCAAGAGACCCAGTACTTC. Protein: CASSNYRGQETQYF.

The chain carries TRBV5-1 and TRBJ1-1; tentative D call: TRBD1 (6 bases). CDR3 size: 14 residues. The V gene's germline CDR1 is SGHRS and CDR2 YFSETQ. V was trimmed by 4 bases and J by 6 bases, leaving 16 bases between them. The DNA for the CDR3 is TGCGCCAGCAGCCTGTCCGCGGGGGGCCCTGAAGCTTTCTTT. It codes for CASSLSAGGPEAFF.

The chain recombines TRBV27 with TRBJ2-7; 11 positions agree with TRBD2. This CDR3 has 16 residues. The germline V gene encodes CDR1 MNHEY and CDR2 SMNVEV (reference sequence). Germline trimming cut 5 bases from V and 5 bases from J; bases unmatched to any gene: 11. CDR3 bases: TGTGCCAGCAGTCTGGGGCTAGCGGGAGGTTCACACGAGCAGTACTTC. It is translated as CASSLGLAGGSHEQYF.